This TCR beta chain originates from a study of cytomegalovirus exposure and HLA in healthy donors. Researchers ran the PCR with 60 Vbeta and 13 Jbeta primers. The data were produced by immunoSEQ multiplex PCR, yet TCRdb's version contains in-frame clones alone and is incomplete. The sample records about 97,000 clones, roughly four fifths being singletons. To note about this clone: Its antigen is undetermined.

Germline V gene sequence: CDR1 MNHEY, CDR2 SMNVEV (reference sequence). The junction had 14 bases not matched to a gene; V was cut back by 7 bases and J by 4 bases. This CDR3 comprises 16 residues. Findings of the study overall: Listed as cytomegalovirus-associated were roughly 180 TCR beta chains.

The genes are TRBV27 and TRBJ1-2; 8 positions match TRBD1. The sample taken for sequencing was PBMCs. The receptor was isolated from a man aged 35-49 years in good health and CMV-seronegative. The CDR3 spells CASTAGTGNYFYGYTF. The CDR3, as DNA: TGTGCCAGCACCGCAGGGACAGGCAATTACTTCTATGGCTACACCTTC.